Presented here are 29 T cell receptor beta chains from one specimen sequenced in a study of read filtering for tumor transcriptome and immune sequencing. This library used around 0.4 ug RNA and molecular barcoded adaptors spanning alpha/delta and beta/gamma chains. TCRdb redid the calling of the reads with MiXCR, one entry per CDR3 protein. This table has over 40,000 distinct CDR3 sequences, 9.5% to 15% appearing once. Input material: a population of CD138-negative cells sorted from bone marrow. The receptors stem from a donor at least 40 years old with multiple myeloma.

This clonotype has at least ten counts. This sequence joins TRBV7-9 and TRBJ2-7, with D hard to call. The CDR3 has 12 residues. V lost 5 bases and J 2 bases, leaving 7 bases between the germline ends. CDR1 and CDR2 (germline): SEHNR, FQNEAQ (reference sequence). CDR3 residues: CASSTSAYEQYF. The DNA for the CDR3 is TGTGCCAGCAGCACATCTGCCTACGAGCAGTACTTC. The whole variable domain, filled in from reference TRBV7-9 and TRBJ2-7, reads DTGVSQNPRHKITKRGQNVTFRCDPISEHNRLYWYRQTLGQGPEFLTYFQNEAQLEKSRLLSDRFSAERPKGSFSTLEIQRTEQGDSAMYLCASSTSAYEQYFGPGTRLTVT.

This clonotype was recorded many times. This chain uses TRBV27 with TRBJ2-7; D gene ambiguous. Germline-derived CDR1 and CDR2 are MNHEY and SMNVEV (reference sequence). The germline V and J ends were trimmed by 6 bases and 0 bases, with 9 bases remaining between them. This CDR3 has 13 amino acids. Here the CDR3 reads CASRLTGSYEQYF. The CDR3 nucleotides read TGTGCCAGCAGGTTGACTGGCTCCTACGAGCAGTACTTC.

The rearrangement uses TRBV7-9 and TRBJ2-5, with a possible D match to TRBD2 (7 bases). The germline gives CDR1 SEHNR, CDR2 FQNEAQ (reference sequence). Trimming left V 5 bases short and J 4 bases short, with 20 bases between. The CDR3 contains 16 residues. The CDR3 here is CASSQRRGGVGETQYF. CDR3 bases: TGTGCCAGCAGCCAAAGGAGAGGGGGGGTTGGAGAGACCCAGTACTTC.

Many counts were recorded for this clonotype. The chain joins TRBV5-1 to TRBJ2-2; 7 nucleotides agree with TRBD1. From germline, CDR1 is SGHRS and CDR2 YFSETQ. CDR3 length: 16 residues. The V and J ends lost 2 bases and 4 bases, in that order; junction bases with no gene match: 8. CDR3 nucleotides: TGCGCCAGCAGCTTAAGCCCCGGGACAGCCACCGGGGAGCTGTTTTTT. Translation gives CASSLSPGTATGELFF.

The table lists this clonotype with many counts. The chain is built from TRBV7-8 and TRBJ2-1, with D possibly being TRBD2 (5 bases). CDR1 is SGHVS and CDR2 is FQNEAQ in the germline V gene. The CDR3 has 14 amino acids. Trimming left V 0 bases short and J 10 bases short, with 13 bases between. The CDR3 reads CASSLARTSEEQFF. CDR3 nucleotide sequence: TGTGCCAGCAGCTTAGCCCGAACTAGTGAAGAGCAGTTCTTC.

This clonotype was detected many times. The V gene is TRBV12-3 or TRBV12-4, the J gene TRBJ2-7; D call uncertain. The germline V and J ends were trimmed by 7 bases and 11 bases, with 15 bases remaining between them. The CDR3 consists of 11 residues. The CDR3 DNA reads TGTGCCAGCACCGAAGGGCCGCGGAAGTACTTC. Translated, it gives CASTEGPRKYF.

This clonotype was counted many times. This chain joins TRBV19 and TRBJ2-1; the match to TRBD2 covers 10 bases. Trimming at V came to 3 bases and at J to 7 bases, leaving 9 bases not matched to a gene. This CDR3 comprises 16 residues. Germline-derived CDR1 and CDR2 are LNHDA and SQIVND (reference sequence). The CDR3 reads CASSISPSGRVNEQFF. In DNA, the CDR3 is TGTGCCAGTAGTATTTCGCCTAGCGGGAGAGTAAATGAGCAGTTCTTC.

This clonotype was recorded at least ten times. This chain connects TRBV29-1 to TRBJ2-5; D uncertain. The CDR3 contains 11 residues. Germline V CDR1 and CDR2: SQVTM, ANQGSEA. Trimming cost V 5 bases and J 6 bases, with 10 bases left between them. CDR3 amino acids: CSVQTVKTQYF. CDR3 DNA: TGCAGCGTTCAGACCGTCAAGACCCAGTACTTC.

The chain's CDR3 is CASSLSVETQYF. The CDR3 DNA sequence: TGTGCCAGCAGCTTGAGCGTGGAGACCCAGTACTTC. J is TRBJ2-5 and V is TRBV7-9; D gene unclear. The CDR3 length is 12 residues. Germline values: CDR1 SEHNR, CDR2 FQNEAQ (reference sequence). V lost 3 bases to trimming and J lost 5 bases, with 7 bases between them.

At least ten counts were recorded for this clonotype. The CDR3 protein is CASSPKREVSNEQFF. CDR3 sequence (DNA): TGTGCCAGCAGCCCGAAGCGGGAGGTGTCCAATGAGCAGTTCTTC. The V gene is TRBV5-4, the J gene TRBJ2-1, with TRBD2 identical over 9 bases. Germline CDR1 and CDR2: SGHNT and YYREEE (reference sequence). The CDR3 covers 15 residues. V was clipped by 4 bases and J by 6 bases; unmatched bases: 8.

This clonotype was seen many times. The chain combines TRBV29-1 with TRBJ2-2, with D uncertain. The CDR3 totals 13 residues. V was cut by 7 bases and J by 0 bases, with 9 bases left in between. Germline CDR1 SQVTM, CDR2 ANQGSEA. CDR3 in amino acids: CSADTTNTGELFF. The CDR3 DNA is TGCAGCGCCGACACGACGAACACCGGGGAGCTGTTTTTT.

The rearrangement uses TRBV6-6 and TRBJ2-7; 9 nucleotides line up with TRBD2. Germline V gives CDR1 MNHNY, CDR2 SVGAGI (reference sequence). CDR3 length: 11 residues. Trimming at V came to 6 bases and at J to 6 bases, leaving 0 bases not matched to a gene. The CDR3 spells CASRRGGEQYF. CDR3 DNA: TGTGCCAGCAGGCGGGGGGGCGAGCAGTACTTC.

A word on this clonotype: This may be a read error: a much more frequent sequence differs by one nucleotide. The chain couples TRBV7-6 to TRBJ2-1; D uncertain. The CDR3 has 15 residues. Looked up from germline, CDR1 is SGHVS and CDR2 is FNYEAQ. The CDR3 loop is CASSLDRSSHNEQFF. CDR3 sequence (DNA): TGTGCCAGCAGCTTAGACAGAAGCTCCCACAATGAGCAGTTCTTC.

As concerns this clonotype: This may be a read error: a much more frequent sequence differs by one nucleotide. This chain connects TRBV7-3 to TRBJ2-1; D may be TRBD1 (6 bases). Germline V lookup: CDR1 SGHTA, CDR2 FQGTGA. CDR3 length: 13 amino acids. This CDR3 reads CDSSLSTGNEQFF. The CDR3 nucleotides are TGTGACAGCAGCTTATCGACAGGAAATGAGCAGTTCTTC.

The table lists this clonotype with many counts. This chain connects TRBV28 to TRBJ2-3; D may be TRBD1 (5 bases). The V end was cut by 2 bases, the J end by 2 bases, with 17 bases between. There are 17 residues in the CDR3. Looked up from germline, CDR1 is MDHEN and CDR2 is SYDVKM. CDR3 in amino acids: CASSLKGLGKSTDTQYF. The CDR3, as DNA: TGTGCCAGCAGTTTAAAGGGGCTAGGCAAATCCACAGATACGCAGTATTTT.

This clonotype showed up many times. This chain uses TRBV6-6 with TRBJ2-1, with D possibly TRBD2 on 5 matching bases. The CDR3 consists of 17 residues. The ends were cut back, 0 bases at V and 0 bases at J, with 12 bases in the middle. In germline, CDR1 is MNHNY, CDR2 SVGAGI (reference sequence). CDR3 coding DNA: TGTGCCAGCAGTTACTCGAATTCGAGGGACTCCTACAATGAGCAGTTCTTC. Protein: CASSYSNSRDSYNEQFF.

The sample holds many counts of this clonotype. The chain is built from TRBV20-1 and TRBJ2-6, with no clear D. The CDR3 loop spans 12 amino acids. V gave up 1 base and J gave up 4 bases, with 2 bases separating them. The germline V gene has CDR1 DFQATT and CDR2 SNEGSKA (reference sequence). The CDR3 coding sequence is TGCAGTGCTAGAGCCGGGGCCAACGTCCTGACTTTC. This codes for CSARAGANVLTF.

This clonotype was counted ten times or more. The CDR3 nucleotides read TGTGCCAGCAGCCCCGGGACATCGCATGAAAAACTGTTTTTT. Its translation is CASSPGTSHEKLFF. This sequence joins TRBV6-6 and TRBJ1-4, with D possibly TRBD1 on 6 matching bases. Per germline, CDR1 MNHNY and CDR2 SVGAGI (reference sequence). Trimming took 6 bases from V and 6 from J, leaving 14 bases between them. There are 14 residues in the CDR3.

There are many counts of this clonotype. This sequence joins TRBV6-1 and TRBJ2-7; weak D call: TRBD2 (6 bases). Germline assignment: CDR1 MNHNS and CDR2 SASEGT. V was clipped by 3 bases and J by 1 base, with 16 bases between them. The CDR3 consists of 16 residues. The chain's CDR3 is CASSDLGLTYSYEQYF. The CDR3 nucleotides read TGTGCCAGCAGTGACCTGGGACTGACCTATTCCTACGAGCAGTACTTC.

In this sample, this clonotype turned up many times. CDR3 in amino acids: CASRPGQGNFGANVLTF. For the CDR3, the DNA is TGTGCCAGCAGGCCCGGACAGGGGAACTTTGGGGCCAACGTCCTGACTTTC. The chain couples TRBV2 to TRBJ2-6; 9 nucleotides line up with TRBD1. The germline V gene encodes CDR1 SNHLY and CDR2 FYNNEI. There are 17 residues in the CDR3. V lost 6 bases and J lost 3; bases outside the gene matches: 9.

This clonotype appeared many times. The rearrangement joins TRBV4-3 to TRBJ2-3; 7 positions agree with TRBD2. After removal of 1 base from V and 2 bases from J, the junction contained 6 bases not matched to a gene. Germline loops: CDR1 LGHNA, CDR2 YSLEER. This CDR3 spans 16 amino acids. The CDR3 sequence is CASSQGASGFTDTQYF. CDR3 sequence (DNA): TGCGCCAGCAGCCAAGGCGCTAGCGGTTTCACAGATACGCAGTATTTT.

There are many counts of this clonotype. CDR3 amino acids: CASSSKETQYF. In nucleotides, the CDR3 is TGTGCCAGCAGTTCGAAGGAGACCCAGTACTTC. This chain joins TRBV12-3 or TRBV12-4 and TRBJ2-5, with unresolved D. The V end was cut by 4 bases, the J end by 5 bases, with 5 bases between. This CDR3 is built from 11 residues.

This clonotype showed up many times. This could be a read error, since a much larger clone is one nucleotide away. This sequence joins TRBV24-1 and TRBJ2-1, with 7 bases matching TRBD2. The CDR3 covers 14 residues. V shed 10 bases and J 12 bases; nucleotides not matched to a gene: 17. The germline V gene encodes CDR1 KGHDR and CDR2 SFDVKD. CDR3 nucleotide sequence: TGTGCCACTCAGGTGTCTGCTCCGGGGGGTGGGCAGTTCTTC. This sequence encodes CATQVSAPGGGQFF.

This clonotype came up many times. This chain joins TRBV7-2 and TRBJ1-1; D gene unclear. V dropped 5 bases and J dropped 8 bases, with 15 bases sitting between them. CDR3 length equals 13 residues. Germline CDR1 SGHTA, CDR2 FQGNSA. CDR3 loop: CASSHGSFGEAFF. The CDR3 DNA reads TGTGCCAGCAGCCATGGGAGCTTCGGCGAAGCTTTCTTT. Supplemented by reference TRBV7-2 and TRBJ1-1, the full variable domain reads GAGVSQSPSNKVTEKGKDVELRCDPISGHTALYWYRQSLGQGLEFLIYFQGNSAPDKSGLPSDRFSAERTGGSVSTLTIQRTQQEDSAVYLCASSHGSFGEAFFGQGTRLTVV.

This clonotype was picked up a small number of times. The chain joins TRBV7-6 to TRBJ1-2; D not certain. V gave up 6 bases and J gave up 0 bases, with 14 bases separating them. Per the germline V gene, CDR1 is SGHVS and CDR2 is FNYEAQ. This CDR3 spans 15 amino acids. CDR3 sequence: CASSPFGFSNYGYTF. In DNA form, the CDR3 reads TGTGCCAGCAGTCCATTTGGCTTTTCTAACTATGGCTACACCTTC.

This clonotype was recorded many times. This chain joins TRBV7-6 and TRBJ2-3, with TRBD1 identical over 7 bases. The CDR3 has 14 residues. V was pared by 1 base and J by 7 bases, with 5 bases of the junction left unmatched. Germline V CDR1 and CDR2: SGHVS, FNYEAQ. The DNA of the CDR3 is TGTGCCAGCAGCTTAGATGGGACAGCCTATACGCAGTATTTT. Its translation is CASSLDGTAYTQYF.

At least ten counts were recorded for this clonotype. The rearrangement joins TRBV20-1 to TRBJ1-1, with D possibly matching TRBD1 (5 bases). This CDR3 spans 11 amino acids. V gave up 7 bases and J gave up 6 bases, with 12 bases separating them. Germline V gene sequence: CDR1 DFQATT, CDR2 SNEGSKA (reference sequence). CDR3: CSVRRGAEAFF. DNA of the CDR3: TGCAGTGTCCGGAGAGGGGCTGAAGCTTTCTTT.

This clonotype came up many times. The J gene is TRBJ2-5, the V gene TRBV28; 7 nucleotides align to TRBD1. J lost 3 bases, V lost 1 base, and 8 bases had no gene match. Per the germline V gene, CDR1 is MDHEN and CDR2 is SYDVKM. This CDR3 contains 16 residues. CDR3 sequence: CASSLLGQKGKETQYF. Written as DNA, the CDR3 is TGTGCCAGCAGTTTATTGGGACAGAAGGGAAAAGAGACCCAGTACTTC.

At least ten counts were recorded for this clonotype. The chain combines TRBV30 with TRBJ2-2, with D uncertain. The CDR3 covers 12 residues. Germline assignment: CDR1 GTSNPN and CDR2 SVGIG (reference sequence). V was shortened by 1 base and J by 6 bases, with 6 bases between the two germline ends. CDR3 region: CAWSAHPGELFF. CDR3 in DNA: TGTGCCTGGAGTGCCCATCCCGGGGAGCTGTTTTTT.